A selection of T cell receptor beta chains follows, all from one sample in a study of shared clonotypes between healthy human individuals. Using immunoSEQ multiplex PCR, the repertoire was profiled, and TCRdb retains in-frame clones only, with some absent. The data show 2 million or so clones, approximately 94% seen once. The material sequenced was naive CD8+ T cells sorted from blood. The source of these receptors is a man aged 18 to 29 in good health. CDR3s include the opening cysteine and the closing phenylalanine or tryptophan. Fields, in order: V gene, J gene, D gene, CDR3 protein. D genes are given only for firm matches.

V gene: TRBV7-7
J gene: TRBJ2-3
D gene: NA
CDR3 protein: CASSLAAADTQYF

V gene: TRBV5-4
J gene: TRBJ1-1
D gene: NA
CDR3 protein: CASRRTGEPLEVEAFF

V gene: TRBV7-3
J gene: TRBJ2-1
D gene: NA
CDR3 protein: CASSRNGPGEQFF

V gene: TRBV5-6
J gene: TRBJ2-7
D gene: NA
CDR3 protein: CASSLGAAPYEQYF

V gene: TRBV2
J gene: TRBJ1-1
D gene: NA
CDR3 protein: CASSGVNTEAFF

V gene: TRBV4-3
J gene: TRBJ1-3
D gene: NA
CDR3 protein: CASSQDSGTTLGNTIYF

V gene: TRBV7-8
J gene: TRBJ2-1
D gene: TRBD2
CDR3 protein: CASSLTGLAYNEQFF

V gene: TRBV15
J gene: TRBJ1-3
D gene: NA
CDR3 protein: CATSRDLNSGNTIYF

V gene: TRBV6-5
J gene: TRBJ2-7
D gene: NA
CDR3 protein: CASSYSRGSYEQYF

V gene: TRBV30
J gene: TRBJ2-1
D gene: NA
CDR3 protein: CAWNRGSYNEQFF

V gene: TRBV27
J gene: TRBJ2-5
D gene: NA
CDR3 protein: CASRPLEFRETQYF

V gene: TRBV7-8
J gene: TRBJ1-3
D gene: TRBD1
CDR3 protein: CASSLGRDSGLSGNTIYF

V gene: TRBV19
J gene: TRBJ1-1
D gene: NA
CDR3 protein: CASSSPRGEAFF

V gene: TRBV4-3
J gene: TRBJ2-7
D gene: NA
CDR3 protein: CASSQVGRSNEQYF

V gene: TRBV30
J gene: TRBJ1-2
D gene: NA
CDR3 protein: CAWSGGAEGYTF

V gene: TRBV28
J gene: TRBJ2-3
D gene: TRBD1
CDR3 protein: CASSFQGEDTQYF

V gene: TRBV27
J gene: TRBJ1-6
D gene: NA
CDR3 protein: CASSFSGDLGNSPLHF

V gene: TRBV6-5
J gene: TRBJ2-1
D gene: NA
CDR3 protein: CASSSGIPSSYNEQFF

V gene: TRBV13
J gene: TRBJ2-7
D gene: TRBD2
CDR3 protein: CASSLAGGIGEQYF

V gene: TRBV5-6
J gene: TRBJ1-3
D gene: NA
CDR3 protein: CASSLSLGNTIYF

V gene: TRBV11-2
J gene: TRBJ1-2
D gene: TRBD1
CDR3 protein: CASSRDRTDPNYGYTF

V gene: TRBV27
J gene: TRBJ2-7
D gene: NA
CDR3 protein: CASSLSGTPHYEQYF

V gene: TRBV7-2
J gene: TRBJ2-2
D gene: NA
CDR3 protein: CASSLVRNTGELFF

V gene: TRBV5-8
J gene: TRBJ2-4
D gene: NA
CDR3 protein: CASSLSTGLAKNIQYF

V gene: TRBV5-6
J gene: TRBJ2-7
D gene: TRBD2
CDR3 protein: CASSLERGQRAISYEQYF

V gene: TRBV5-1
J gene: TRBJ2-3
D gene: TRBD2
CDR3 protein: CASSLAPSGSSTDTQYF

V gene: TRBV4-1
J gene: TRBJ2-7
D gene: NA
CDR3 protein: CASSQGVSYEQYF

V gene: TRBV6-1
J gene: TRBJ2-3
D gene: TRBD2
CDR3 protein: CASSEDREGDTQYF

V gene: TRBV5-8
J gene: TRBJ1-5
D gene: TRBD1
CDR3 protein: CASSFQGQGLNQPQHF

V gene: TRBV5-1
J gene: TRBJ2-3
D gene: NA
CDR3 protein: CASSLIGFTSTDTQYF

V gene: TRBV27
J gene: TRBJ1-1
D gene: NA
CDR3 protein: CASSQGPNTEAFF

V gene: TRBV5-1
J gene: TRBJ1-2
D gene: NA
CDR3 protein: CASSSTLQANYGYTF

V gene: TRBV13
J gene: TRBJ1-2
D gene: TRBD1
CDR3 protein: CASSLGATGDFGYTF

V gene: TRBV5-4
J gene: TRBJ2-7
D gene: TRBD1
CDR3 protein: CASSLADRVYEQYF

V gene: TRBV30
J gene: TRBJ2-1
D gene: NA
CDR3 protein: CAWDGMWDEQFF

V gene: TRBV10-3
J gene: TRBJ2-3
D gene: TRBD1
CDR3 protein: CAISEPRDRGSLLDTQYF

V gene: TRBV29-1
J gene: TRBJ1-2
D gene: NA
CDR3 protein: CSVDAGVGYGYTF

V gene: TRBV4-1
J gene: TRBJ2-1
D gene: TRBD2
CDR3 protein: CASSQDRLAGNEQFF

V gene: TRBV7-8
J gene: TRBJ2-1
D gene: NA
CDR3 protein: CASSFTFSSYNEQFF

V gene: TRBV6-1
J gene: TRBJ1-1
D gene: NA
CDR3 protein: CASSESQRAYTEAFF

V gene: TRBV6-1
J gene: TRBJ1-6
D gene: NA
CDR3 protein: CASSEKPTLTIRNSPLHF

V gene: TRBV6-6
J gene: TRBJ2-1
D gene: NA
CDR3 protein: CASSPRKGGDYNEQFF

V gene: TRBV11-2
J gene: TRBJ1-1
D gene: NA
CDR3 protein: CASRGRVNTEAFF

V gene: TRBV5-8
J gene: TRBJ2-1
D gene: TRBD2
CDR3 protein: CASRLAGANNEQFF

V gene: TRBV7-2
J gene: TRBJ1-2
D gene: TRBD1
CDR3 protein: CASSFNRDRGYGYTF

V gene: TRBV7-8
J gene: TRBJ2-7
D gene: NA
CDR3 protein: CASSLDNPYEQYF